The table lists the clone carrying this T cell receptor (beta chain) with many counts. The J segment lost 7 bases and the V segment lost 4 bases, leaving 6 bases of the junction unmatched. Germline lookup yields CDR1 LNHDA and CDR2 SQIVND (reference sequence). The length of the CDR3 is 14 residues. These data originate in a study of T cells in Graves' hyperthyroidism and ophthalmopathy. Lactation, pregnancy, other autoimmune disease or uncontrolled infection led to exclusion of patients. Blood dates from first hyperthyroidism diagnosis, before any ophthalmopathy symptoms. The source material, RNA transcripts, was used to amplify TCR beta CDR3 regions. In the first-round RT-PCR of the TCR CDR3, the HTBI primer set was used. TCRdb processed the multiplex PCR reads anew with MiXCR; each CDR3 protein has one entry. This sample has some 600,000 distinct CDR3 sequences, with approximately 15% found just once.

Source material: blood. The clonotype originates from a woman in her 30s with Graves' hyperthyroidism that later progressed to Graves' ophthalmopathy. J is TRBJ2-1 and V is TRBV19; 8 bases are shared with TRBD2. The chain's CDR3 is CASSTSGTRNEQFF. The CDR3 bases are TGTGCCAGTAGTACCTCCGGGACTAGGAATGAGCAGTTCTTC.